Listed here are 11 T cell receptor beta chains from one sample, sequenced in a study of CD8 T cells in ankylosing spondylitis. TCRdb ran MiXCR on the 5' RACE reads and lists one entry per CDR3 protein. This sample has 180,000 or so distinct CDR3 sequences, with more than 9% found just once. Material: blood, either unsorted or a sorted T cell fraction (not recorded which). Receptor source: a male donor with ankylosing spondylitis or in good health (not recorded which).

Ten or more counts support this clonotype. The chain links TRBV20-1 to TRBJ2-7; D perhaps matches TRBD1 (6 bases). The germline V and J ends were trimmed by 6 bases and 3 bases, with 18 bases remaining between them. The germline V gene has CDR1 DFQATT and CDR2 SNEGSKA (reference sequence). The CDR3 has 14 residues. Here the CDR3 reads CSAAPSGHFYEQYF. CDR3 nucleotides: TGCAGTGCCGCACCCTCGGGACATTTCTACGAGCAGTACTTC.

This clonotype was found a few times. The rearrangement uses TRBV5-6 and TRBJ1-4; tentative D call: TRBD1 (6 bases). Germline V gene lookup returns CDR1 SGHDT and CDR2 YYEEEE. The CDR3 consists of 17 residues. The V end was cut by 4 bases, the J end by 3 bases, with 19 bases between. This CDR3 reads CASSIELDNRANEKLFF. The CDR3 bases are TGTGCCAGCAGCATAGAACTGGACAACAGGGCTAATGAAAAACTGTTTTTT.

This clonotype occurred many times. The CDR3 region is CASSASFVTEAFF. CDR3 coding DNA: TGTGCCAGCAGTGCTTCGTTTGTTACTGAAGCTTTCTTT. The chain employs TRBV2 and TRBJ1-1, with D unclear. Germline CDR1 reads SNHLY; CDR2 reads FYNNEI. Deletions cut 4 bases from V and 5 bases from J, with 11 bases between. The CDR3 extends over 13 amino acids.

This clonotype was seen a handful of times. The chain has TRBV20-1 and TRBJ2-5, with D uncertain. The CDR3 is 13 residues long. V was shortened by 0 bases and J by 6 bases, with 11 bases between the two germline ends. The germline V gene encodes CDR1 DFQATT and CDR2 SNEGSKA (reference sequence). The CDR3 loop reads CSARDQETKTQYF. CDR3 DNA: TGCAGTGCTAGAGATCAGGAGACGAAGACCCAGTACTTC.

The table lists this clonotype with many counts. J is TRBJ1-1 and V is TRBV28; TRBD1 matches at 9 bases. Trimming at V came to 6 bases and at J to 5 bases, leaving 4 bases not matched to a gene. The CDR3 is 13 residues long. Germline CDR1 is MDHEN and CDR2 is SYDVKM. The CDR3 loop is CASRRDRVTEAFF. CDR3 coding DNA: TGTGCCAGCAGGAGGGACAGGGTGACTGAAGCTTTCTTT.

The rearrangement uses TRBV20-1 and TRBJ1-4; 11 nucleotides match TRBD1. After removal of 6 bases from V and 5 bases from J, the junction contained 8 bases not matched to a gene. Germline lookup yields CDR1 DFQATT and CDR2 SNEGSKA (reference sequence). The CDR3 loop spans 15 amino acids. CDR3 protein: CSASGQGAENEKLFF. CDR3 bases: TGCAGTGCAAGCGGACAGGGGGCTGAAAATGAAAAACTGTTTTTT.

In its sample, this clonotype was seen many times. CDR3 sequence (DNA): TGTGCCAGCAGTGATCAAGAGACCCAGTACTTC. Its protein is CASSDQETQYF. The gene calls are TRBV12-3 or TRBV12-4 and TRBJ2-5; D is unclear. Trimming took 5 bases from V and 2 from J, leaving 3 bases between them. The CDR3 covers 11 residues.

This clonotype was found a few times. The rearrangement joins TRBV15 to TRBJ2-7; TRBD2 matches at 9 bases. Germline V gene data show CDR1 as LNHNV and CDR2 as YYDKDF (reference sequence). J lost 5 bases, V lost 3 bases, and 11 bases had no gene match. This CDR3 comprises 16 residues. CDR3 DNA: TGTGCCACCAGCAGGAGCCCTACCGGGACTAGCCACGAGCAGTACTTC. It codes for CATSRSPTGTSHEQYF.

This clonotype has a handful of counts. The CDR3 here is CASSLASGYNTDTQYF. The CDR3 DNA is TGTGCCAGCAGCTTAGCTTCAGGTTATAACACAGATACGCAGTATTTT. The chain couples TRBV11-2 to TRBJ2-3; no reliable D call. The length of the CDR3 is 16 residues. Deletions cut 1 base from V and 2 bases from J, with 13 bases between. Germline V CDR1 and CDR2: SGHAT, FQNNGV. Supplemented by reference TRBV11-2 and TRBJ2-3, the full variable domain reads EAGVAQSPRYKIIEKRQSVAFWCNPISGHATLYWYQQILGQGPKLLIQFQNNGVVDDSQLPKDRFSAERLKGVDSTLKIQPAKLEDSAVYLCASSLASGYNTDTQYFGPGTRLTVL.

This clonotype was recorded many times. The chain has TRBV20-1 and TRBJ1-1; the D is unclear. V was pared by 6 bases and J by 0 bases, with 17 bases between. Germline V CDR1 and CDR2: DFQATT, SNEGSKA (reference sequence). The CDR3 is 15 residues long. In DNA, the CDR3 is TGCAGTGCCCGCAGTACGGGCCGCATGAACACTGAAGCTTTCTTT. This sequence encodes CSARSTGRMNTEAFF.

This clonotype was observed at least ten times. J is TRBJ1-5 and V is TRBV10-2; D gene ambiguous. The germline CDR1 and CDR2 sequences are WSHSY and SAAADI. This CDR3 region has 14 residues. Trimming cost V 0 bases and J 7 bases, with 10 bases left between them. CDR3 DNA: TGCGCCAGCAGTGAGTCCTTTCCCGGGCAGCCCCAGCATTTT. Translated: CASSESFPGQPQHF.